This entry is about one T cell receptor beta chain. The sample originates from a study of blood T cell repertoires in COVID-19. About the study: Sites in the United States, Italy and Spain provided acute and convalescent COVID-19 samples. PBMCs, B-cell-depleted T cells, or T cells provided the cDNA or gDNA that made up the material.

The germline V gene encodes CDR1 GTSNPN and CDR2 SVGIG (reference sequence). The V end was cut by 2 bases, the J end by 0 bases, with 9 bases between. This CDR3 has 14 residues. In the original analysis: Amplifying reference gene primers gave estimates of nucleated cell counts. Sequencing was performed with immunoSEQ multiplex PCR; in TCRdb, only in-frame clones are kept and a portion is missing. V and J calls and clone size are copied from that table; D and trimming were computed from the DNA. The repertoire holds under 350,000 clones, over 75% seen once, with roughly 13% in the top ten. This sequence joins TRBV30 and TRBJ2-3, with D perhaps TRBD1 (6 bases). This TCR derives from a human donor in a cohort sampled during active COVID-19. The sequenced sample was peripheral blood. DNA for the CDR3: TGTGCCTGGAGTCGCAGGGGTAGCACAGATACGCAGTATTTT. It translates to CAWSRRGSTDTQYF.